The 26 T cell receptor beta chains below were found in one sample sequenced in a study of technical replicates of blood from several donors (dated by TCRdb to about 2017). The method was the immunoSEQ multiplex PCR assay. TCRdb's version of the immuneACCESS table is confined to in-frame rearrangements and falls short of the full clone set. An unresolved V gene accounts for under half of the shortfall where checked; the remainder is of unknown origin. The sample profile shows some 80,000 clones; 85% to 95% of them were found once. The top ten clonotypes cover about 0.23% of the sample. Material for sequencing was T cells isolated from PBMCs. The receptors shown here come from a human donor in good health.

The V and J genes are TRBV11-3 and TRBJ2-1; no firm D call. Germline CDR1 is SGHNT and CDR2 is YENEEA. Trimming cost V 5 bases and J 7 bases, with 12 bases left between them. This CDR3 has 13 residues. CDR3 protein: CASSKTRLNEQFF. CDR3 nucleotide sequence: TGTGCCAGCAGCAAGACAAGGCTGAATGAGCAGTTCTTC.

V and J are TRBV6-5 and TRBJ1-1; 7 nucleotides line up with TRBD1. V lost 5 bases and J lost 2; bases outside the gene matches: 5. Germline values: CDR1 MNHEY, CDR2 SVGAGI. CDR3 size: 14 residues. This CDR3 is CASSPQGGNTEAFF. The CDR3 nucleotides are TGTGCCAGCAGTCCCCAGGGGGGTAACACTGAAGCTTTCTTT.

This chain uses TRBV10-1 with TRBJ2-1; TRBD2 aligns across 12 bases. The CDR3 runs 13 residues. The V gene end was trimmed by 8 bases and the J gene end by 4 bases; junction bases not matched to a gene: 0. The germline V gene has CDR1 WNHNN and CDR2 SYGVQD (reference sequence). The CDR3 region is CASGLAGYNEQFF. The CDR3 DNA follows: TGCGCCAGCGGACTAGCGGGATACAATGAGCAGTTCTTC.

The J gene is TRBJ1-1, the V gene TRBV18, with 8 positions matching TRBD1. The germline gives CDR1 KGHSH, CDR2 LQKENI. J was trimmed by 5 bases and V by 3 bases; bases with no gene match: 5. The CDR3 spans 14 residues. The CDR3 here is CASSPTGTGTEAFF. DNA for the CDR3: TGTGCCAGCTCACCCACAGGGACAGGAACTGAAGCTTTCTTT.

This chain uses TRBV23-1 with TRBJ1-2; no firm D call. TRBV23-1 is filed as an ORF, its function uncertain. This CDR3 has 13 residues. V was cut by 8 bases and J by 8 bases, with 18 bases left in between. The CDR3 loop reads CASRTRQMAGYTF. The DNA of the CDR3 is TGCGCCAGCCGAACTAGACAAATGGCGGGCTACACCTTC.

The V gene is TRBV7-9, the J gene TRBJ1-2; D may be TRBD1 (5 bases). V gave up 5 bases and J gave up 0 bases, with 16 bases separating them. Germline CDR1 reads SEHNR; CDR2 reads FQNEAQ (reference sequence). The CDR3 extends over 16 amino acids. CDR3 nucleotide sequence: TGTGCCAGCAGCCGATGGGGCGGACAAACTAACTATGGCTACACCTTC. This sequence encodes CASSRWGGQTNYGYTF.

The J gene is TRBJ1-1, the V gene TRBV6-5; D is perhaps TRBD1 (5 bases). Germline assignment: CDR1 MNHEY and CDR2 SVGAGI. This CDR3 spans 15 amino acids. Trimming removed 2 bases from V and 4 bases from J, with 14 bases in between. In nucleotides, the CDR3 is TGTGCCAGCAGTTACGAAGGGGTGGGGCGCACTGAAGCTTTCTTT. It translates to CASSYEGVGRTEAFF.

There are a few counts of this clone. V and J are TRBV30 and TRBJ1-1; D perhaps matches TRBD1 (5 bases). This CDR3 spans 15 amino acids. Between the trimmed V and J ends, which lost 3 bases and 5 bases, there was a span of 19 bases. Germline V gene lookup returns CDR1 GTSNPN and CDR2 SVGIG (reference sequence). CDR3 nucleotide sequence: TGTGCCTGGAGGATACCTTCGGGGGGTAGGACTGAAGCTTTCTTT. It codes for CAWRIPSGGRTEAFF.

The genes are TRBV5-6 and TRBJ2-3; the D is unclear. V lost 4 bases to trimming and J lost 0 bases, with 6 bases between them. The CDR3 is 13 amino acids. CDR1 and CDR2 from the germline V gene are SGHDT and YYEEEE. The CDR3 region has the DNA TGTGCCAGCAGCGTAAAAAGCACAGATACGCAGTATTTT. Residues: CASSVKSTDTQYF.

This sequence joins TRBV27 and TRBJ1-5, with TRBD1 matching 8 bases. J lost 1 base, V lost 6 bases, and 5 bases had no gene match. The CDR3 is 15 residues long. In germline, CDR1 is MNHEY, CDR2 SMNVEV (reference sequence). The CDR3 region has the DNA TGTGCCAGCAGGACAGGGGAAGGGAGCAATCAGCCCCAGCATTTT. Translated: CASRTGEGSNQPQHF.

V gene TRBV5-3 combines with J gene TRBJ1-2, with 7 bases lining up with TRBD1. TRBV5-3 belongs to the ORF category, with a function that is uncertain. The trim removed 6 bases at V and 3 bases at J, leaving 14 bases unmatched. The CDR3 is made up of 16 amino acids. CDR3 in DNA: TGTGCCAGAACCCTTCCCGGGCAGGGGGAGGACTATGGCTACACCTTC. Protein: CARTLPGQGEDYGYTF.

This chain connects TRBV27 to TRBJ2-7, with D uncertain. From germline, CDR1 is MNHEY and CDR2 SMNVEV (reference sequence). The germline V and J ends were trimmed by 4 bases and 1 base, with 8 bases remaining between them. The CDR3 is 13 residues long. The chain's CDR3 is CASSWQVSYEQYF. CDR3 DNA: TGTGCCAGCAGTTGGCAGGTATCCTACGAGCAGTACTTC.

This chain uses TRBV6-1 with TRBJ1-2; possibly TRBD1 for D (5 bases). The CDR3 spans 16 residues. Trimming shortened V by 0 bases and J by 8 bases, and 19 bases separated the two germline ends. The germline CDR1 and CDR2 sequences are MNHNS and SASEGT. The CDR3 nucleotides read TGTGCCAGCAGTGAAGCATCACAGGCCCCGGTATCGGGCTACACCTTC. It specifies CASSEASQAPVSGYTF.

The chain couples TRBV7-8 to TRBJ1-5; D gene uncertain. CDR3 size: 15 residues. Deletions cut 2 bases from V and 1 base from J, with 9 bases between. Germline CDR1 SGHVS, CDR2 FQNEAQ. The CDR3 region is CASSLSDTSNQPQHF. The CDR3 DNA reads as TGTGCCAGCAGCTTATCCGATACAAGCAATCAGCCCCAGCATTTT.

Only one count was recorded for this clone. This rearrangement joins TRBV6-6 to TRBJ2-5; D is possibly TRBD2 (6 bases). V was trimmed by 0 bases and J by 4 bases, leaving 9 bases between them. The CDR3 extends over 14 amino acids. CDR1 is MNHNY, CDR2 SVGAGI, per germline (reference sequence). CDR3 in amino acids: CASSYSSSAETQYF. CDR3 bases: TGTGCCAGCAGTTACTCTTCTAGCGCAGAGACCCAGTACTTC.

This rearrangement joins TRBV29-1 to TRBJ2-3; 8 bases are a match to TRBD2. Germline trimming cut 5 bases from V and 1 base from J; bases unmatched to any gene: 17. Germline CDR1 reads SQVTM; CDR2 reads ANQGSEA. This CDR3 contains 18 residues. The CDR3 loop is CSVFWAGGAPRRTDTQYF. CDR3 nucleotides: TGCAGCGTTTTTTGGGCGGGAGGTGCCCCTCGTCGCACAGATACGCAGTATTTT.

CDR3 sequence (DNA): TGTGCCAGCACCTACCTAGGGGGTTACGAGCAGTACTTC. Translation: CASTYLGGYEQYF. The rearrangement links TRBV6-6 to TRBJ2-7, with D possibly being TRBD1 (6 bases). The CDR3 contains 13 residues. The germline V gene has CDR1 MNHNY and CDR2 SVGAGI (reference sequence). V shed 7 bases and J shed 4 bases, with 14 bases lying between them.

The gene calls are TRBV7-8 and TRBJ2-1; 12 bases align to TRBD2. The V gene's germline CDR1 is SGHVS and CDR2 FQNEAQ. The junction had 4 bases not matched to a gene; V was cut back by 5 bases and J by 5 bases. The CDR3 runs to 15 residues. CDR3 region: CASSRLAGVHNEQFF. CDR3 in DNA: TGTGCCAGCAGCCGACTAGCGGGAGTCCACAATGAGCAGTTCTTC. Filled out from reference TRBV7-8 and TRBJ2-1, the complete variable domain reads GAGVSQSPRYKVAKRGQDVALRCDPISGHVSLFWYQQALGQGPEFLTYFQNEAQLDKSGLPSDRFFAERPEGSVSTLKIQRTQQEDSAVYLCASSRLAGVHNEQFFGPGTRLTVL.

The chain has TRBV6-1 and TRBJ1-1; D unresolved. With 5 bases removed from V and 0 bases from J, the gap between germline ends came to 13 bases. The germline V gene has CDR1 MNHNS and CDR2 SASEGT. This CDR3 is built from 15 residues. CDR3 sequence: CASSSGSWVNTEAFF. CDR3 DNA sequence: TGTGCCAGCAGTTCGGGGTCTTGGGTGAACACTGAAGCTTTCTTT.

This clone has only one observation. The V call is TRBV2, the J call TRBJ2-4, with 8 bases lining up with TRBD1. The V gene's germline CDR1 is SNHLY and CDR2 FYNNEI. This CDR3 has 12 amino acids. V lost 4 bases to trimming and J lost 9 bases; unmatched junction nucleotides: 2. The CDR3 loop reads CASSVQGVIQYF. The CDR3 nucleotides are TGTGCCAGCAGTGTACAGGGGGTCATTCAGTACTTC.

This chain uses TRBV11-3 with TRBJ2-5, with D tentatively TRBD2 (6 bases). Trimming pared 3 bases from V and 9 bases from J, leaving 14 bases between. Germline CDR1 is SGHNT and CDR2 is YENEEA. The CDR3 length is 13 residues. The CDR3 loop is CASSFIPGEAQYF. Written as DNA, the CDR3 is TGTGCCAGCAGCTTTATTCCCGGGGAGGCCCAGTACTTC.

This chain connects TRBV4-1 to TRBJ2-7; D uncertain. The germline V gene encodes CDR1 MGHRA and CDR2 YSYEKL. V lost 0 bases and J 0 bases, leaving 6 bases between the germline ends. CDR3 length: 14 residues. In DNA, the CDR3 is TGCGCCAGCAGCCAAGACTCTAACTCCTACGAGCAGTACTTC. Its translation: CASSQDSNSYEQYF.

V gene TRBV5-6 combines with J gene TRBJ1-2; D unresolved. The CDR3 totals 13 residues. Per germline, CDR1 SGHDT and CDR2 YYEEEE. V was pared by 5 bases and J by 1 base, with 9 bases between. CDR3: CASRYTGNYGYTF. Here the CDR3 DNA reads TGTGCCAGCAGATATACCGGTAACTATGGCTACACCTTC.

The chain couples TRBV27 to TRBJ1-1, with D tentatively TRBD1 (6 bases). The CDR3 extends over 14 amino acids. The V gene's germline CDR1 is MNHEY and CDR2 SMNVEV (reference sequence). V was shortened by 2 bases and J by 5 bases, with 12 bases between the two germline ends. For the CDR3, the DNA is TGTGCCAGCAGTTTACAGGGGTTACGTACTGAAGCTTTCTTT. Protein sequence: CASSLQGLRTEAFF.

The chain is built from TRBV19 and TRBJ1-5; maybe TRBD1 (5 bases). The CDR3 spans 13 residues. Germline-derived CDR1 and CDR2 are LNHDA and SQIVND (reference sequence). V lost 8 bases, J lost 5 bases, and 13 bases lay in between. Written as DNA, the CDR3 is TGTGCCAGTTCCCACAGGACCGATCAGCCCCAGCATTTT. It is translated as CASSHRTDQPQHF.

CDR3 nucleotides: TGTGCCAGCAGCTTAGCGAGTATCGGCAGGCCCTACAATGAGCAGTTCTTC. It is translated as CASSLASIGRPYNEQFF. This rearrangement joins TRBV11-1 to TRBJ2-1; D remains ambiguous. V gave up 0 bases and J gave up 2 bases, with 14 bases separating them. Germline CDR1 reads SGHAT; CDR2 reads FQDESV (reference sequence). The CDR3 spans 17 residues.